The 15 T cell receptor beta chains reported below all come from one sample, sequenced in a study of T-cell reconstitution after alpha-beta-depleted transplantation in children. Unique molecular identifiers were built into the TCRbeta library. TCRdb ran MiXCR on the PCR reads and lists one entry per CDR3 protein. This sample carries 700,000 to 950,000 distinct CDR3 sequences, 15% to 20% of them seen once, and the ten largest clones take roughly 5%. Sequences were derived from PBMCs, mostly from graft donor cells, sampled 360 days after TCRalphabeta/CD19-depleted stem cell transplant. All receptors come from a male patient aged 10-17 years who had a stem cell transplant for acute lymphoblastic leukemia, so the T cells may come from the graft donor.

This sequence joins TRBV20-1 and TRBJ1-1; a weak D match, TRBD1 (6 bases). Germline V gene data show CDR1 as DFQATT and CDR2 as SNEGSKA (reference sequence). This CDR3 has 15 amino acids. Trimming stripped 1 base from V and 1 base from J, with 13 bases between. CDR3 residues: CSARARLTGNTEAFF. The CDR3 DNA reads TGCAGTGCTAGAGCCCGCCTGACAGGGAACACTGAAGCTTTCTTT.

The genes are TRBV11-3 and TRBJ2-1, with D possibly matching TRBD2 (6 bases). V was cut by 5 bases and J by 3 bases, with 14 bases left in between. CDR1 and CDR2 (germline): SGHNT, YENEEA. The CDR3 is made up of 15 amino acids. The CDR3 region is CASSPVAGLYNEQFF. CDR3 bases: TGTGCCAGCAGCCCGGTCGCGGGGCTCTACAATGAGCAGTTCTTC.

The chain carries TRBV24-1 and TRBJ2-3; D not certain. This CDR3 contains 12 residues. The germline V gene encodes CDR1 KGHDR and CDR2 SFDVKD. V lost 0 bases and J 7 bases, leaving 4 bases between the germline ends. The CDR3 region has the DNA TGTGCCACCAGTGATTTGGAGAATACGCAGTATTTT. Translation gives CATSDLENTQYF.

This clonotype was seen only a few times. V usage is TRBV12-3 or TRBV12-4 and J usage is TRBJ2-5, with TRBD2 identical over 10 bases. This CDR3 is 15 amino acids long. The ends lost 7 bases at V and 6 bases at J; junction bases unmatched: 11. CDR3 in DNA: TGTGCCAGCACCCAGCGGGAGGGCCTCGTTAAGACCCAGTACTTC. Amino acids: CASTQREGLVKTQYF.

There are many counts of this clonotype. The V gene is TRBV6-5, the J gene TRBJ2-1, with 8 bases aligning to TRBD1. V trimming: 8 bases; J trimming: 10 bases; junction bases outside the gene matches: 4. The CDR3 has 11 amino acids. Germline CDR1 reads MNHEY; CDR2 reads SVGAGI. CDR3 region: CASGQGMEQFF. CDR3 coding DNA: TGTGCCAGCGGACAGGGTATGGAGCAGTTCTTC.

This clonotype was found a few times. V is TRBV4-1 and J is TRBJ2-3; D tentatively reads TRBD1 or TRBD2 (8 bases each). There are 20 residues in the CDR3. CDR1 MGHRA and CDR2 YSYEKL come from the germline V gene. Between the trimmed V and J ends, which lost 3 bases and 6 bases, there was a span of 31 bases. The CDR3 coding sequence is TGCGCCAGCAGCCAGCGAACAGGGGGTATGACGGCGGGAGGCCAGGATACGCAGTATTTT. Its protein is CASSQRTGGMTAGGQDTQYF.

This clonotype has just a few counts. The chain links TRBV4-1 to TRBJ2-3; 11 bases are shared with TRBD1. Germline V gene lookup returns CDR1 MGHRA and CDR2 YSYEKL. The CDR3 runs to 16 residues. J lost 6 bases, V lost 5 bases, and 10 bases had no gene match. For the CDR3, the DNA is TGCGCCAGCAGCTACCCAGGACAGGGGGCAATCGATACGCAGTATTTT. It is translated as CASSYPGQGAIDTQYF.

The J gene is TRBJ2-3, the V gene TRBV3-1; 15 bases line up with TRBD2. Unmatched junction bases numbered 15, after V lost 11 bases and J lost 0 bases. In germline, CDR1 is LGHDT, CDR2 YNNKEL (reference sequence). The CDR3 spans 19 residues. CDR3 bases: TGTGCCTGCTGCCGCAGGGGACTAGCGGGAGGATTGAGCACAGATACGCAGTATTTT. Protein: CACCRRGLAGGLSTDTQYF.

This clonotype was picked up a small number of times. The gene calls are TRBV5-6 and TRBJ2-1, with TRBD2 matching 15 bases. V was pared by 2 bases and J by 9 bases, with 9 bases of the junction left unmatched. The CDR3 has 17 residues. Germline V gene sequence: CDR1 SGHDT, CDR2 YYEEEE. The CDR3 DNA sequence: TGTGCCAGCAGCTTCGTTGGACTAGCGGGAGGGCTTCCTGAGCAGTTCTTC. Amino acid sequence: CASSFVGLAGGLPEQFF.

The chain has TRBV9 and TRBJ2-7; D not certain. The CDR3 is 14 residues long. CDR1 is SGDLS and CDR2 is YYNGEE in the germline V gene. V gave up 3 bases and J gave up 0 bases, with 10 bases separating them. DNA of the CDR3: TGTGCCAGCAGCGCCCAGGCACCCTCCTACGAGCAGTACTTC. It encodes CASSAQAPSYEQYF.

The chain combines TRBV7-8 with TRBJ2-5, with 8 bases that match TRBD2. The CDR3 is 16 amino acids. Germline CDR1 is SGHVS and CDR2 is FQNEAQ. J was trimmed by 5 bases and V by 5 bases; bases with no gene match: 13. The CDR3 region is CASSQSRGLGWETQYF. In DNA form, the CDR3 reads TGTGCCAGCAGCCAGAGCCGGGGACTAGGATGGGAGACCCAGTACTTC.

This clonotype came up a few times. The chain couples TRBV5-3 to TRBJ2-4, with TRBD2 matching 7 bases. TRBV5-3 is noted as an ORF with a role that remains uncertain. Losses at the gene ends were 5 bases for V and 7 bases for J; bases not matched to a gene: 6. CDR3 length equals 13 residues. The CDR3 bases are TGTGCCAGAAGACCAGCGGGAATCAACATTCAGTACTTC. Its translation: CARRPAGINIQYF.

This clonotype was counted only a few times. The chain couples TRBV21-1 to TRBJ2-7; the table gives TRBD1 as D, unverified against the DNA. TRBV21-1 is described as a pseudogene. The CDR3 has 15 amino acids. CDR3 DNA: TGTGCCAGCAGCCCAGGGGGACATTGTGCCTACGAGCAGTACTTC. Its translation: CASSPGGHCAYEQYF.

The J gene is TRBJ2-7, the V gene TRBV5-6, with 9 bases fitting TRBD2. CDR1 is SGHDT, CDR2 YYEEEE, per germline. The CDR3 runs 18 residues. Trimming removed 0 bases from V and 5 bases from J; junction bases left unmatched: 15. The CDR3 coding sequence is TGTGCCAGCAGCTTGGTCCGCCGGGTAGCGGGAGTTTACCACGAGCAGTACTTC. It yields the protein CASSLVRRVAGVYHEQYF.

In this sample, this clonotype turned up a few times. The genes are TRBV7-9 and TRBJ2-1, with 8 bases identical to TRBD2. This CDR3 has 19 residues. Per the germline V gene, CDR1 is SEHNR and CDR2 is FQNEAQ (reference sequence). The V gene end was trimmed by 5 bases and the J gene end by 0 bases; junction bases not matched to a gene: 15. The CDR3 sequence is CASSDPVAGPMSSYNEQFF. Here the CDR3 DNA reads TGTGCCAGCAGCGACCCGGTAGCGGGACCAATGAGCTCCTACAATGAGCAGTTCTTC. The full variable domain, with the rest looked up from reference TRBV7-9 and TRBJ2-1, is DTGVSQNPRHKITKRGQNVTFRCDPISEHNRLYWYRQTLGQGPEFLTYFQNEAQLEKSRLLSDRFSAERPKGSFSTLEIQRTEQGDSAMYLCASSDPVAGPMSSYNEQFFGPGTRLTVL.